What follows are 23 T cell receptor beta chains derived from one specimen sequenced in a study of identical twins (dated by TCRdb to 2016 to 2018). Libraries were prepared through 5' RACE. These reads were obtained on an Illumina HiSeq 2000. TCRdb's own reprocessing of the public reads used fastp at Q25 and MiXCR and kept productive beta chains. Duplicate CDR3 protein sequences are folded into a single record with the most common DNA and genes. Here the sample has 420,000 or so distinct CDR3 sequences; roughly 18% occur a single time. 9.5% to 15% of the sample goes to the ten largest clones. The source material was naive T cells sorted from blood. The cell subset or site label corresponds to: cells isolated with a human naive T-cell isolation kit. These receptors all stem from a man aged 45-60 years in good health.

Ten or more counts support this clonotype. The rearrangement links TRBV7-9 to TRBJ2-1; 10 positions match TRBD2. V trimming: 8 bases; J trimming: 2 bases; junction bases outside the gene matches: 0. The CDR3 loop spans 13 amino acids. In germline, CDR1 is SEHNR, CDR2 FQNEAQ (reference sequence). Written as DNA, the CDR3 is TGTGCCAGCGGACTAGCGGCCTACAATGAGCAGTTCTTC. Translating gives CASGLAAYNEQFF.

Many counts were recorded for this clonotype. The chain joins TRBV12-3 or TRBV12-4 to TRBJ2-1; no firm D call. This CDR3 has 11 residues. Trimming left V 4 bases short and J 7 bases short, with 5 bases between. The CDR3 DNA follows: TGTGCCAGCAGTTACAGAAATGAGCAGTTCTTC. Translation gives CASSYRNEQFF.

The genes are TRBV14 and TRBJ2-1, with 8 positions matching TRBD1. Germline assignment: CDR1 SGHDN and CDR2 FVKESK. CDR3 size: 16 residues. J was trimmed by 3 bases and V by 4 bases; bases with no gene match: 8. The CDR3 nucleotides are TGTGCCAGCAGCCTAAATCCGGGACAGGTCTACAATGAGCAGTTCTTC. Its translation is CASSLNPGQVYNEQFF.

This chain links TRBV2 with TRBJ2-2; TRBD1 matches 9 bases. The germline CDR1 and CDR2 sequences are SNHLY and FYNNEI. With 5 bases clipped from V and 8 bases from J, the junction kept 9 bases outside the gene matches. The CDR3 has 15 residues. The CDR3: CASSTTGGASGELFF. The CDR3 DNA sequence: TGTGCCAGCAGTACGACAGGGGGGGCATCTGGGGAGCTGTTTTTT.

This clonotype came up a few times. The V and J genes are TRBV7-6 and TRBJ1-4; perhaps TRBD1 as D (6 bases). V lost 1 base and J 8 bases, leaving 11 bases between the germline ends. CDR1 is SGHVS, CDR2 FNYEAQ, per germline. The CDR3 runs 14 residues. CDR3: CASSLERTDEKLFF. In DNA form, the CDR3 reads TGTGCCAGCAGCTTAGAGAGGACAGACGAAAAACTGTTTTTT.

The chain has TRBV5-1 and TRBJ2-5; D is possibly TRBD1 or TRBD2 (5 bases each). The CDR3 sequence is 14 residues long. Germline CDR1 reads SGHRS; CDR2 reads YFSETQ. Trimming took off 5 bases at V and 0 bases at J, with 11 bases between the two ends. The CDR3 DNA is TGCGCCAGCAGACGTGGGGGAAACCAAGAGACCCAGTACTTC. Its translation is CASRRGGNQETQYF.

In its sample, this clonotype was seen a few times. CDR3 sequence reads: CASSSYGTANTGELFF. The CDR3 region has the DNA TGTGCCAGCAGCTCGTATGGGACGGCGAACACCGGGGAGCTGTTTTTT. The chain has TRBV6-1 and TRBJ2-2, with D perhaps being TRBD1 or TRBD2 (5 bases each). The V end was cut by 6 bases, the J end by 0 bases, with 14 bases between. Germline-derived CDR1 and CDR2 are MNHNS and SASEGT. The CDR3 consists of 16 residues.

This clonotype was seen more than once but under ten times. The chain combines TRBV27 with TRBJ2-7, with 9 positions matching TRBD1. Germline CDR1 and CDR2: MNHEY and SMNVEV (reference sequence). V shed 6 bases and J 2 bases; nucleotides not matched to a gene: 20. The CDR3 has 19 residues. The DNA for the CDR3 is TGTGCCAGCAGCCTAACGGGACAGGGATGGCTCCGGCTCCCCTACGAGCAGTACTTC. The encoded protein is CASSLTGQGWLRLPYEQYF.

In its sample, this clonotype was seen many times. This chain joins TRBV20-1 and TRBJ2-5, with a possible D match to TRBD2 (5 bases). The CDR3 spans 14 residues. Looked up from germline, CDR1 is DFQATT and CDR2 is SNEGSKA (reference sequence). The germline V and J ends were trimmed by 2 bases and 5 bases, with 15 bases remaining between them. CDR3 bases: TGCAGTGCTAGATCCCCACTAGAGGTGGAGACCCAGTACTTC. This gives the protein CSARSPLEVETQYF.

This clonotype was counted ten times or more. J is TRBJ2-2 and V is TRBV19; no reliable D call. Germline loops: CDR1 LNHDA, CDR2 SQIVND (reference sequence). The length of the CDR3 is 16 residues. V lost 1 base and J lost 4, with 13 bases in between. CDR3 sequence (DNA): TGTGCCAGTAGTATAGGCTTTGGCAGACTCACCGGGGAGCTGTTTTTT. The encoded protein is CASSIGFGRLTGELFF.

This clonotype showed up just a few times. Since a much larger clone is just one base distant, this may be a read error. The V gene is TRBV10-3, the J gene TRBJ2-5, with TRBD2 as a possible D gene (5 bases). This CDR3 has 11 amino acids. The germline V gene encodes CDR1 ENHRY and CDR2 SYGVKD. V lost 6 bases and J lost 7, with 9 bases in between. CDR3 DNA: TGTGCCATCAGAGAGGGCGGGACCCAGTACTTC. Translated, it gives CAIREGGTQYF.

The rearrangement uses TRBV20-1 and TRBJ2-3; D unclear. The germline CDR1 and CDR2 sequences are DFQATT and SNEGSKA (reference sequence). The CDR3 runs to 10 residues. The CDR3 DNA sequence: TGCAGGGCCAGTGCAGATACGCAGTATTTT. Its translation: CRASADTQYF.

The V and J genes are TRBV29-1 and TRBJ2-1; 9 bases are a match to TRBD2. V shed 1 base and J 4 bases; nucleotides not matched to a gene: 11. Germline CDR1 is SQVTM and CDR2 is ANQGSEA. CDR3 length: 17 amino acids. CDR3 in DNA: TGCAGCGTTGAAGCCCCCCTAGTAGCGGGGGTTTACAATGAGCAGTTCTTC. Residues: CSVEAPLVAGVYNEQFF.

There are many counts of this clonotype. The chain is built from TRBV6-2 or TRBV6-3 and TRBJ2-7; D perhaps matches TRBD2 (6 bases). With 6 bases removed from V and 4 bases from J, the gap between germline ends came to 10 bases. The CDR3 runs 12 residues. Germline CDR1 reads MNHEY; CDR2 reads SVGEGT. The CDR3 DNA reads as TGTGCCAGCAGATCCGGGACTTACGAGCAGTACTTC. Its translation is CASRSGTYEQYF.

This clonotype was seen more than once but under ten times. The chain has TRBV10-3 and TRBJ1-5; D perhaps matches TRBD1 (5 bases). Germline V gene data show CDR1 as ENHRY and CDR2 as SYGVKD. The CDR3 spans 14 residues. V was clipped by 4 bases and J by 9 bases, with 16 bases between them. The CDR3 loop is CAISAGRAEGPQHF. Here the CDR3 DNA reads TGTGCCATCAGTGCGGGACGCGCTGAGGGGCCCCAGCATTTT.

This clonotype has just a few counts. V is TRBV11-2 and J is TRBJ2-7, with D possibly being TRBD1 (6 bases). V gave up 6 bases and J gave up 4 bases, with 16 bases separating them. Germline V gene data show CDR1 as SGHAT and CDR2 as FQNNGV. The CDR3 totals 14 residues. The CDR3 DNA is TGTGCCAGCAGGCTGGCAGGGGCGCGATACGAGCAGTACTTC. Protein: CASRLAGARYEQYF.

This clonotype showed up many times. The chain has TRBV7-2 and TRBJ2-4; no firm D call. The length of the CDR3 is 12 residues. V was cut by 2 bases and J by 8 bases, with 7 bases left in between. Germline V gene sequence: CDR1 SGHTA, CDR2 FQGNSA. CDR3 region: CASSLNWDIQYF. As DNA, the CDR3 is TGTGCCAGCAGCTTAAATTGGGACATTCAGTACTTC.

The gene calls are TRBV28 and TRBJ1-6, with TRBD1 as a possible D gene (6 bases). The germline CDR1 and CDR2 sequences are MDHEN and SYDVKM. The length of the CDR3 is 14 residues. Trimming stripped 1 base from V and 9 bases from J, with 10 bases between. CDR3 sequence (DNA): TGTGCCAGCAGTTTATTGTCAGGGGTTTCACCCCTCCACTTT. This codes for CASSLLSGVSPLHF.

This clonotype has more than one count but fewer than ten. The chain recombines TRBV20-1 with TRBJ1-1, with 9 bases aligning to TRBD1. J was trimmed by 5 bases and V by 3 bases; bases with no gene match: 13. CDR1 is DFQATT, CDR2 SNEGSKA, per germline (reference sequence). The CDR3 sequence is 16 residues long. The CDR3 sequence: CSARAGQGMVGTEAFF. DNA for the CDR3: TGCAGTGCTAGGGCGGGACAGGGTATGGTGGGAACTGAAGCTTTCTTT.

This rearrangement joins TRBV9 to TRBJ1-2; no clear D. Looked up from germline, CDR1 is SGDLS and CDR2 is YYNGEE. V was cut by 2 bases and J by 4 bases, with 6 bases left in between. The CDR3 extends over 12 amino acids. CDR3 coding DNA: TGTGCCAGCAGCGTTTCCGGCTATGGCTACACCTTC. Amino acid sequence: CASSVSGYGYTF.

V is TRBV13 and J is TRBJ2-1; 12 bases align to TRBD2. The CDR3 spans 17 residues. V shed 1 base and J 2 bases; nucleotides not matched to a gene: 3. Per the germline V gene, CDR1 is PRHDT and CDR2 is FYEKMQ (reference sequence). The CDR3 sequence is CASSLVPSGGAYNEQFF. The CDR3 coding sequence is TGTGCCAGCAGCTTAGTTCCTAGCGGGGGGGCCTACAATGAGCAGTTCTTC. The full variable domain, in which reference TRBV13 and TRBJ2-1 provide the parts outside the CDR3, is AAGVIQSPRHLIKEKRETATLKCYPIPRHDTVYWYQQGPGQDPQFLISFYEKMQSDKGSIPDRFSAQQFSDYHSELNMSSLELGDSALYFCASSLVPSGGAYNEQFFGPGTRLTVL.

The CDR3 loop is CASSSHLTGGYEQYF. The DNA of the CDR3 is TGTGCCAGCAGCAGCCACCTAACAGGGGGGTACGAGCAGTACTTC. The V call is TRBV7-9, the J call TRBJ2-7; 8 bases match TRBD1. The CDR3 runs 15 residues. CDR1 is SEHNR, CDR2 FQNEAQ, per germline (reference sequence). After removal of 5 bases from V and 4 bases from J, the junction contained 10 bases not matched to a gene.

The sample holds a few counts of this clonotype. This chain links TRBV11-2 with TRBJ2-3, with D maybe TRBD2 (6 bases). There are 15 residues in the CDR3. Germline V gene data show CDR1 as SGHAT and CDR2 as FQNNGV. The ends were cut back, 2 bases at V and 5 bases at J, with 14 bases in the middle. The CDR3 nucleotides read TGTGCCAGCAGCTTACTTACGGGGGTCGGAGATACGCAGTATTTT. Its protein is CASSLLTGVGDTQYF.